These T cell receptor beta chains were read from a single sample in a study of cytomegalovirus exposure and HLA in healthy donors. The table came from immunoSEQ multiplex PCR; TCRdb's copy has only in-frame clones and leaves some out. The sample has 150,000 to 200,000 clones; 84% are singletons. Material: PBMCs. The origin of the receptors is a young man in good health and CMV-seropositive. CDR3s include the opening cysteine and the closing phenylalanine or tryptophan. Each record gives: V gene, clone size, CDR3 protein. The size field is filled for only some rows; it gives once, few, many or a size class.

v_call: TRBV27
clone_size: NA
cdr3_aa: CASSRRTVFRPATNEKLFF

v_call: TRBV14
clone_size: NA
cdr3_aa: CASSRGLGTFHNEQFF

v_call: TRBV27
clone_size: NA
cdr3_aa: CASSSQMERERNTGELFF

v_call: TRBV7-3
clone_size: once
cdr3_aa: CASSLNLAGAGNEQFF

v_call: TRBV19
clone_size: NA
cdr3_aa: CASSIESKGGRNEQFF

v_call: TRBV28
clone_size: NA
cdr3_aa: CASSFYSLNTEAFF

v_call: TRBV6-5
clone_size: NA
cdr3_aa: CASRKDSRSGNTIYF

v_call: TRBV29-1
clone_size: NA
cdr3_aa: CSVRDRAYEQYF

v_call: TRBV7-9
clone_size: NA
cdr3_aa: CASSAPDRLRPYEQYF

v_call: TRBV28
clone_size: NA
cdr3_aa: CASSIAGVGTGELFF

v_call: TRBV4-1
clone_size: NA
cdr3_aa: CASSQVASGPLEQYF

v_call: TRBV4-3
clone_size: NA
cdr3_aa: CASSPRMGGWVAGGVDTQYF

v_call: TRBV7-3
clone_size: NA
cdr3_aa: CASSSQGGTGELFF

v_call: TRBV7-9
clone_size: once
cdr3_aa: CASSPPLTRVGNTIYF

v_call: TRBV28
clone_size: NA
cdr3_aa: CATCPRGLYEQYF

v_call: TRBV4-1
clone_size: NA
cdr3_aa: CASSQPPGDGISYEQYF

v_call: TRBV6-6
clone_size: few
cdr3_aa: CASSTRTGHYNEQFF

v_call: TRBV1
clone_size: NA
cdr3_aa: CTSSQESAGGPVETQYF

v_call: TRBV4-2
clone_size: NA
cdr3_aa: CASSQERVASGRADTQYF

v_call: TRBV30
clone_size: NA
cdr3_aa: CAWIKGETQYF

v_call: TRBV15
clone_size: NA
cdr3_aa: CATSIGLNTGELFF

v_call: TRBV30
clone_size: NA
cdr3_aa: CASEGQGKGGELFF

v_call: TRBV28
clone_size: NA
cdr3_aa: CASSLPSRGGADGYTF

v_call: TRBV9
clone_size: once
cdr3_aa: CASSVELEGAGEAFF

v_call: TRBV4-2
clone_size: few
cdr3_aa: CASSHRLAGGGETQYF

v_call: TRBV5-3
clone_size: NA
cdr3_aa: CARSLVGTGGELGNQPQHF

v_call: TRBV19
clone_size: NA
cdr3_aa: CASSIGAEADTQYF

v_call: TRBV4-1
clone_size: NA
cdr3_aa: CASSHGQGVVETQYF

v_call: TRBV28
clone_size: NA
cdr3_aa: CASSLGWGVGDEQYF

v_call: TRBV2
clone_size: NA
cdr3_aa: CASSGGSDTQYF

v_call: TRBV5-6
clone_size: NA
cdr3_aa: CASSERDSGANVLTF

v_call: TRBV5-6
clone_size: once
cdr3_aa: CASSPPGARGAGELFF

v_call: TRBV5-6
clone_size: NA
cdr3_aa: CASSYGLAGGNEQFF

v_call: TRBV28
clone_size: once
cdr3_aa: CASSFPPTQYF

v_call: TRBV5-4
clone_size: NA
cdr3_aa: CASSSNRDWGLGEQYF

v_call: TRBV6-1
clone_size: NA
cdr3_aa: CASSDLGTGYYEQYF